This passage covers 27 T cell receptor beta chains from one sample sequenced in a study of blood T cell repertoires in COVID-19. Here immunoSEQ multiplex PCR was the method, and the copy in TCRdb shows in-frame clones only, minus some. Of about 130,000 clones listed, roughly 86% are singletons. Sequencing was carried out using peripheral blood. The receptors were sampled from a woman in her seventies with COVID-19, enrolled during active disease.

Written as DNA, the CDR3 is TGTGCCAGCAGCTTCCCGACAGGGGGAGAGCAGTACTTC. It is translated as CASSFPTGGEQYF. This sequence joins TRBV7-9 and TRBJ2-7; 9 bases are a match to TRBD1. The CDR3 loop spans 13 amino acids. Germline trimming cut 3 bases from V and 7 bases from J; bases unmatched to any gene: 4. Germline V gene data show CDR1 as SEHNR and CDR2 as FQNEAQ (reference sequence).

The V call is TRBV2, the J call TRBJ1-5, with 8 bases lining up with TRBD1. The CDR3 length is 15 residues. Germline-derived CDR1 and CDR2 are SNHLY and FYNNEI. The ends lost 8 bases at V and 0 bases at J; junction bases unmatched: 6. The CDR3 sequence: CASGSTGVSNQPQHF. The CDR3 coding sequence is TGTGCCAGCGGGTCGACAGGGGTTAGCAATCAGCCCCAGCATTTT.

This clone came up once. The rearrangement joins TRBV3-1 (or the pseudogene TRBV3-2) to TRBJ2-3; 8 bases map to TRBD2. Per the germline V gene, CDR1 is LGHDT and CDR2 is YNNKEL (reference sequence). V trimming: 4 bases; J trimming: 3 bases; junction bases outside the gene matches: 3. This CDR3 is built from 14 residues. CDR3 protein: CASSLGRVTDTQYF. The CDR3 DNA is TGTGCCAGCAGCCTCGGGAGGGTTACAGATACGCAGTATTTT.

The V gene is TRBV30, the J gene TRBJ1-1, with D maybe TRBD1 (5 bases). Trimming removed 0 bases at V and 10 bases at J, with 9 bases between. The CDR3 is 11 amino acids. Germline V gives CDR1 GTSNPN, CDR2 SVGIG (reference sequence). CDR3 protein: CAWSVRGGAFF. As DNA, the CDR3 is TGTGCCTGGAGTGTACGGGGGGGAGCTTTCTTT.

The chain couples TRBV12-3 or TRBV12-4 to TRBJ1-2, with a tentative D call TRBD1 (5 bases). The CDR3 spans 13 residues. With 3 bases removed from V and 5 bases from J, the gap between germline ends came to 10 bases. CDR3 DNA: TGTGCCAGCAGTTTCCGCGCAGGGTATGGCTACACCTTC. Translating it yields CASSFRAGYGYTF.

The chain combines TRBV5-1 with TRBJ1-1; D ambiguous. Germline-derived CDR1 and CDR2 are SGHRS and YFSETQ. The V and J ends lost 0 bases and 8 bases respectively, with 14 bases between them. The CDR3 covers 14 residues. As DNA, the CDR3 is TGCGCCAGCAGCTTGGCCCCCGCCACTCCAGAAGCTTTCTTT. This codes for CASSLAPATPEAFF.

J is TRBJ2-1 and V is TRBV11-2; D uncertain. CDR3 size: 13 residues. Trimming took off 0 bases at V and 9 bases at J, with 9 bases between the two ends. The V gene's germline CDR1 is SGHAT and CDR2 FQNNGV. The DNA of the CDR3 is TGTGCCAGCAGCTTAGATCGCGCCGGTGAGCAGTTCTTC. Translated: CASSLDRAGEQFF.

This chain connects TRBV5-1 to TRBJ1-5; D is perhaps TRBD1 (5 bases). The CDR3 extends over 14 amino acids. V lost 4 bases to trimming and J lost 3 bases, with 11 bases between them. The V gene's germline CDR1 is SGHRS and CDR2 YFSETQ. This CDR3 reads CASSPGGDNQPQHF. As DNA, the CDR3 is TGCGCCAGCAGCCCGGGGGGAGACAATCAGCCCCAGCATTTT.

V and J are TRBV7-2 and TRBJ1-2, with D possibly being TRBD1 (5 bases). There are 12 residues in the CDR3. CDR1 and CDR2 (germline): SGHTA, FQGNSA. Between the trimmed V and J ends, which lost 5 bases and 8 bases, there was a span of 12 bases. CDR3 in DNA: TGTGCCAGCAGCCCCCAGGGTGGGGGCTACACCTTC. Protein: CASSPQGGGYTF.

This chain links TRBV5-6 with TRBJ2-1; D unresolved. This CDR3 is built from 15 residues. V dropped 3 bases and J dropped 1 base, with 11 bases sitting between them. CDR1 and CDR2 from the germline V gene are SGHDT and YYEEEE. Written as DNA, the CDR3 is TGTGCCAGCAGCTATACACCAGGATCCTACAATGAGCAGTTCTTC. It yields the protein CASSYTPGSYNEQFF.

The chain combines TRBV28 with TRBJ1-1, with TRBD1 matching over 8 bases. V lost 4 bases, J lost 7 bases, and 8 bases stayed unmatched. Germline V lookup: CDR1 MDHEN, CDR2 SYDVKM. CDR3 length: 14 residues. CDR3 nucleotide sequence: TGTGCCAGCAGTTGGACAGGGCGGTCAGATGAAGCTTTCTTT. Its translation is CASSWTGRSDEAFF. The full variable domain, its missing parts supplied by reference TRBV28 and TRBJ1-1, is DVKVTQSSRYLVKRTGEKVFLECVQDMDHENMFWYRQDPGLGLRLIYFSYDVKMKEKGDIPEGYSVSREKKERFSLILESASTNQTSMYLCASSWTGRSDEAFFGQGTRLTVV.

V usage is TRBV5-1 and J usage is TRBJ2-2; a possible D gene is TRBD2 (5 bases). The CDR3 has 14 amino acids. The germline gives CDR1 SGHRS, CDR2 YFSETQ. V dropped 1 base and J dropped 5 bases, with 9 bases sitting between them. CDR3 nucleotides: TGCGCCAGCAGCTTGCTGGGGAGAACCGGGGAGCTGTTTTTT. It is translated as CASSLLGRTGELFF.

Here the CDR3 DNA reads TGCGCCAGCAGCTCGGGACAGAGGGGACAGAGCTCTGGAAACACCATATATTTT. Translated, it gives CASSSGQRGQSSGNTIYF. The chain employs TRBV5-1 and TRBJ1-3; 7 bases agree with TRBD1. Germline values: CDR1 SGHRS, CDR2 YFSETQ. The CDR3 contains 18 residues. V shed 3 bases, J shed 0 bases, and the junction held 12 bases outside the gene matches. Full variable domain (rest looked up from reference TRBV5-1 and TRBJ1-3): KAGVTQTPRYLIKTRGQQVTLSCSPISGHRSVSWYQQTPGQGLQFLFEYFSETQRNKGNFPGRFSGRQFSNSRSEMNVSTLELGDSALYLCASSSGQRGQSSGNTIYFGEGSWLTVV.

The chain has TRBV9 and TRBJ1-2; TRBD1 aligns across 9 bases. Losses at the gene ends were 3 bases for V and 7 bases for J; bases not matched to a gene: 7. CDR3 length: 14 amino acids. Germline CDR1 is SGDLS and CDR2 is YYNGEE. CDR3 sequence reads: CASSEGQGRRGYTF. In DNA form, the CDR3 reads TGTGCCAGCAGCGAGGGACAGGGTAGACGTGGCTACACCTTC.

This chain joins TRBV30 and TRBJ1-2; no clear D gene. The length of the CDR3 is 13 residues. Germline CDR1 and CDR2: GTSNPN and SVGIG (reference sequence). Trimming took off 1 base at V and 7 bases at J, with 13 bases between the two ends. The CDR3 region has the DNA TGTGCCTGGAGTGGCGGGATGCACGGTGGCTACACCTTC. Amino acids: CAWSGGMHGGYTF.

The genes are TRBV15 and TRBJ2-5; 8 bases are shared with TRBD1. The junction had 2 bases not matched to a gene; V was cut back by 4 bases and J by 1 base. This CDR3 has 14 residues. Germline CDR1 is LNHNV and CDR2 is YYDKDF (reference sequence). CDR3 nucleotide sequence: TGTGCCACCAGCACCGGACAGGGCCAAGAGACCCAGTACTTC. It encodes CATSTGQGQETQYF.

This sequence joins TRBV28 and TRBJ1-6; 9 positions match TRBD1. V dropped 6 bases and J dropped 6; count of bases not matched to a gene: 6. The CDR3 sequence is 15 residues long. Germline assignment: CDR1 MDHEN and CDR2 SYDVKM. CDR3 bases: TGTGCCAGCAGGCAGGGACAGGGTGGTAATTCACCCCTCCACTTT. Its translation: CASRQGQGGNSPLHF.

This clone showed up just once. This chain joins TRBV7-2 and TRBJ1-5; D perhaps matches TRBD1 (5 bases). The CDR3 has 14 residues. CDR1 and CDR2 from the germline V gene are SGHTA and FQGNSA. Trimming left V 1 base short and J 9 bases short, with 13 bases between. The CDR3 region is CASSLGGGGGPQHF. The CDR3 DNA is TGTGCCAGCAGCTTAGGAGGAGGCGGGGGGCCCCAGCATTTT.

The chain uses TRBV9 and TRBJ2-7; possibly TRBD1 for D (6 bases). CDR1 is SGDLS and CDR2 is YYNGEE in the germline V gene. Between the trimmed V and J ends, which lost 5 bases and 0 bases, there was a span of 12 bases. CDR3 length: 14 residues. CDR3 sequence (DNA): TGTGCCAGCAGTCGACAGGCCAGCTCCTACGAGCAGTACTTC. Encoded protein: CASSRQASSYEQYF. The full variable domain, with the rest looked up from reference TRBV9 and TRBJ2-7, is DSGVTQTPKHLITATGQRVTLRCSPRSGDLSVYWYQQSLDQGLQFLIQYYNGEERAKGNILERFSAQQFPDLHSELNLSSLELGDSALYFCASSRQASSYEQYFGPGTRLTVT.

The CDR3 is CARRDDRTSPLHF. The CDR3 DNA reads TGTGCCAGAAGGGACGACAGGACTTCACCCCTCCACTTT. This chain links TRBV2 with TRBJ1-6; D perhaps matches TRBD1 (6 bases). Germline lookup yields CDR1 SNHLY and CDR2 FYNNEI. The germline V and J ends were trimmed by 9 bases and 9 bases, with 15 bases remaining between them. The CDR3 runs 13 residues.

The chain combines TRBV3-1 (or the pseudogene TRBV3-2) with TRBJ2-3; 7 bases are shared with TRBD2. This CDR3 contains 14 residues. V was pared by 4 bases and J by 6 bases, with 7 bases of the junction left unmatched. Germline lookup yields CDR1 LGHDT and CDR2 YNNKEL (reference sequence). CDR3 sequence reads: CASSLGGGYDTQYF. The CDR3 DNA is TGTGCCAGCAGCCTGGGGGGGGGATATGATACGCAGTATTTT.

This chain uses TRBV5-1 with TRBJ1-5, with TRBD1 identical over 8 bases. The V segment lost 4 bases and the J segment 5 bases; nucleotides outside the gene matches: 8. The CDR3 length is 15 residues. CDR1 and CDR2 from the germline V gene are SGHRS and YFSETQ. CDR3 residues: CASSPGTGEYQPQHF. CDR3 sequence (DNA): TGCGCCAGCAGCCCCGGGACAGGCGAATATCAGCCCCAGCATTTT. Full variable domain (outside the CDR3, taken from reference TRBV5-1 and TRBJ1-5): KAGVTQTPRYLIKTRGQQVTLSCSPISGHRSVSWYQQTPGQGLQFLFEYFSETQRNKGNFPGRFSGRQFSNSRSEMNVSTLELGDSALYLCASSPGTGEYQPQHFGDGTRLSIL.

V and J are TRBV5-6 and TRBJ1-1, with 7 positions matching TRBD1. The V segment lost 3 bases and the J segment 5 bases; nucleotides outside the gene matches: 10. This CDR3 comprises 15 residues. Per germline, CDR1 SGHDT and CDR2 YYEEEE. The CDR3 protein is CASSSLIAGGTEAFF. The CDR3 DNA follows: TGTGCCAGCAGCTCGTTAATCGCAGGGGGAACTGAAGCTTTCTTT.

This clone was counted a few times. The rearrangement uses TRBV2 and TRBJ1-2; maybe TRBD1 (6 bases). The CDR3 is made up of 13 amino acids. The germline CDR1 and CDR2 sequences are SNHLY and FYNNEI. V lost 6 bases to trimming and J lost 1 base, with 9 bases between them. The CDR3 sequence: CASSEQGNYGYTF. CDR3 sequence (DNA): TGTGCCAGCAGCGAACAGGGTAACTATGGCTACACCTTC.

The V and J genes are TRBV5-1 and TRBJ1-5; TRBD1 might be the D (5 bases). Germline V gene data show CDR1 as SGHRS and CDR2 as YFSETQ. V was shortened by 4 bases and J by 7 bases, with 12 bases between the two germline ends. The CDR3 length is 13 residues. CDR3 region: CASSHWGGQPQHF. The CDR3 DNA reads as TGCGCCAGCAGCCATTGGGGGGGGCAGCCCCAGCATTTT.

The rearrangement links TRBV2 to TRBJ2-3; D ambiguous. Germline V gene sequence: CDR1 SNHLY, CDR2 FYNNEI. V shed 3 bases and J shed 2 bases, with 15 bases lying between them. This CDR3 has 16 amino acids. The CDR3 DNA is TGTGCCAGCAGTGACCCCAGCGTGTGGTACACAGATACGCAGTATTTT. Protein sequence: CASSDPSVWYTDTQYF.

The J gene is TRBJ1-2, the V gene TRBV9, with 7 bases fitting TRBD1. CDR1 and CDR2 (germline): SGDLS, YYNGEE. V was clipped by 4 bases and J by 7 bases; unmatched bases: 7. This CDR3 has 13 amino acids. CDR3 sequence reads: CASSRTGDGGYTF. CDR3 sequence (DNA): TGTGCCAGCAGCCGTACAGGGGACGGTGGCTACACCTTC.